Listed below are T cell receptor beta chains from one sample, sequenced in a study of spatial heterogeneity in lung cancer. TCRdb reanalysed the 5' RACE reads using MiXCR and keeps one entry per CDR3 protein. The sample includes roughly 48,000 distinct CDR3 sequences, around 11% seen only once; the top ten take 42%. This sample comprised PBMCs, obtained at surgery. The source of these receptors is a female donor with early-stage non-small cell lung cancer. Each CDR3 is given without its conserved first and last residue. Fields, in order: D gene, V gene, CDR3 protein. D genes are given only for firm matches.

-	TRBV10-2	ASGLWGGELF
-	TRBV5-1	ASSLSGPWETQY
TRBD1	TRBV19	ATKDVTGNSNQPQH
-	TRBV27	ASSPTATAEAF
TRBD2	TRBV10-3	AGGAGASYNEQF
-	TRBV7-2	ATAWGGAENEQF
-	TRBV5-1	ASSVFQGEEQY
-	TRBV3-1	ASSHAPYEQY
-	TRBV6-2/TRBV6-3	ASTQTVMNTEAF
-	TRBV12-3/TRBV12-4	ASSLNRGDEQY
-	TRBV20-1	SARAGHEQY
TRBD1	TRBV2	ASSGGGSHTDTQY
TRBD1	TRBV20-1	SATGTGGEKLF
-	TRBV29-1	SVPGTPSGELF
-	TRBV5-1	ASSFGGASYEQY
TRBD1	TRBV30	AWSIGTGGKKAQH
-	TRBV12-3/TRBV12-4	ASSLRQETQY
TRBD1	TRBV19	ASSIGDRGNTGELF
-	TRBV29-1	SVVTVTGELF
-	TRBV20-1	SARPGNIDEQY
TRBD1	TRBV10-3	AISGYRGRGTEAF
-	TRBV7-9	ASSLGGGGRDEQY
TRBD1	TRBV13	ASSLATGGLSGANVLT
-	TRBV9	ASSVAPTVHTGGLF
-	TRBV10-3	AISDPRGGFTGELF
-	TRBV7-6	ASSHGARKLEQF
-	TRBV5-4	ASSAGQPLDNEQF
-	TRBV24-1	ATGFGVGNQPQH
-	TRBV7-2	ASSYTSGAVQPQH
-	TRBV7-9	ASSGAGLNQPQH
TRBD1	TRBV5-1	ASSQVTGAGEKLF
TRBD2	TRBV5-1	ASTATSGVSYEQY
TRBD1	TRBV3-1	ASSQDLRTGTNEKLF
-	TRBV6-5	ASSNNPYYSYEQY
-	TRBV7-2	ASSFGQGGTNEKLF
-	TRBV20-1	SAPLVNEQY
TRBD1	TRBV20-1	SARDLRTGGSSYEQY
-	TRBV20-1	SARTSGNTIY
TRBD1	TRBV20-1	SAQGQGRYNEQF
TRBD2	TRBV13	ASSRTSGGPQETQY
-	TRBV5-1	ASSLGTARAHEQY
TRBD1	TRBV6-5	ASSRTGGALNEQF
TRBD1	TRBV3-1	ASSRQGRTTNEKLF
-	TRBV5-4	ASSFGAGVYRTEAF
-	TRBV7-2	ASGLVRTYPGNTQY
-	TRBV5-1	ASSLQSTGNEQF
-	TRBV28	ASSLRREQY
-	TRBV27	ASSYSGASSYNSPLH